This T cell receptor (beta chain) was found in a study of OX40 agonist ivuxolimab in advanced cancers. Study-wide results and limits: A proportion of nonresponders additionally exhibited low normalized T-cell clonal expansion. On average, a greater number of expanded clones characterised CD8+ T cells relative to CD4+.

The repertoire was sequenced with immunoSEQ multiplex PCR; TCRdb's copy has only in-frame clones and lacks some. The repertoire consists of roughly 20,000 clones, with approximately 86% occurring once and the leading ten covering 15% to 20%. The V and J ends lost 6 bases and 4 bases, in that order; junction bases with no gene match: 4. The CDR3 is 13 residues long. Looked up from germline, CDR1 is MNHEY and CDR2 is SVGAGI. Notes on this clone: Its specificity is unknown.

The chain employs TRBV6-5 and TRBJ1-1, with TRBD1 identical over 8 bases. Sequences were derived from CD4+ or CD8+ T cells sorted from blood, sampled in a trial of the OX40 agonist ivuxolimab. The TCR was taken from an adult with an advanced solid tumor such as melanoma, head and neck, liver or kidney cancer. CDR3 in DNA: TGTGCCAGCAGACCTACAGGGGGCACTGAAGCTTTCTTT. Its protein product is CASRPTGGTEAFF.